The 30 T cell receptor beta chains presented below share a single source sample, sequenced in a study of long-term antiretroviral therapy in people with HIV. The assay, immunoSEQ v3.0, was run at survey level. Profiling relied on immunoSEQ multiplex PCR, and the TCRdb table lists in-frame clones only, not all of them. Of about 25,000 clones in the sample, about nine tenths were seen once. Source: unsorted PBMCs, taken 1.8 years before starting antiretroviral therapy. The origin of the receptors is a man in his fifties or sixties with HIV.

The CDR3 sequence: CASSQDFPPPKTVSYEQYF. CDR3 DNA: TGCGCCAGCAGCCAAGATTTTCCCCCTCCTAAGACAGTCTCCTACGAGCAGTACTTC. The rearrangement links TRBV4-3 to TRBJ2-7; D is possibly TRBD1 (5 bases). V was cut by 0 bases and J by 0 bases, with 21 bases left in between. There are 19 residues in the CDR3. CDR1 is LGHNA, CDR2 YSLEER, per germline.

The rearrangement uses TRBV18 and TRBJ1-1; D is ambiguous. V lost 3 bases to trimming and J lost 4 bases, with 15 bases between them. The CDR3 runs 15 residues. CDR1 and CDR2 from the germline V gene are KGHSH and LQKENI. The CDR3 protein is CASSPLRSGITEAFF. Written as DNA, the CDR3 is TGTGCCAGCTCACCCCTTAGATCTGGGATCACTGAAGCTTTCTTT.

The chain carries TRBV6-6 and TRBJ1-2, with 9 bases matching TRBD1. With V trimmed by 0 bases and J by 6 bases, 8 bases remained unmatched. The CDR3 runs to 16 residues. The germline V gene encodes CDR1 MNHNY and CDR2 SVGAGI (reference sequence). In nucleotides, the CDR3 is TGTGCCAGCAGTTACTCGAGTACAGGGGGCGCGAATGGCTACACCTTC. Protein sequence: CASSYSSTGGANGYTF.

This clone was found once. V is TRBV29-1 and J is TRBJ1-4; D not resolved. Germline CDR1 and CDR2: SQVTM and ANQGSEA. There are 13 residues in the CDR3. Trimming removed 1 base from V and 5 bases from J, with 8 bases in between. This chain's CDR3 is CSVEVVRNEKLFF. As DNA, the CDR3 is TGCAGCGTTGAAGTGGTGAGAAATGAAAAACTGTTTTTT.

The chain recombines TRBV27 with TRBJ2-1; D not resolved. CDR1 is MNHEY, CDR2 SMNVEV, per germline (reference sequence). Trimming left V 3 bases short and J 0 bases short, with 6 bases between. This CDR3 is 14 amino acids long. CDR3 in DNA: TGTGCCAGCAGTTTGCGCGGCTCCTACAATGAGCAGTTCTTC. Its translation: CASSLRGSYNEQFF.

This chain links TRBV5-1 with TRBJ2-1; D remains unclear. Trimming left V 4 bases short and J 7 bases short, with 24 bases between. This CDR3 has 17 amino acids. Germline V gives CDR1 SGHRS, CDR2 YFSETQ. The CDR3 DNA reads TGCGCCAGCAGCCCCCAGGTGCAGAGCGCGACCCCAAATGAGCAGTTCTTC. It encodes CASSPQVQSATPNEQFF.

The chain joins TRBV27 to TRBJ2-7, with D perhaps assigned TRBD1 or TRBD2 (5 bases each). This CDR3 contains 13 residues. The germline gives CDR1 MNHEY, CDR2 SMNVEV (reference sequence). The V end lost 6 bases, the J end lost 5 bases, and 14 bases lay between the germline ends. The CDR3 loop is CASRPGTQHEQYF. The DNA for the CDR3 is TGTGCCAGCAGACCCGGGACCCAGCACGAGCAGTACTTC.

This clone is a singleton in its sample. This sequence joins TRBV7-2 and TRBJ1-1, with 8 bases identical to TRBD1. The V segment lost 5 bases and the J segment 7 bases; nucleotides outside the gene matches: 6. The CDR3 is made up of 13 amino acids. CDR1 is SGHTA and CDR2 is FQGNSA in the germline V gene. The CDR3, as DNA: TGTGCCAGCAGCCGTCAGGGGGCTGGTGAAGCTTTCTTT. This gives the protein CASSRQGAGEAFF.

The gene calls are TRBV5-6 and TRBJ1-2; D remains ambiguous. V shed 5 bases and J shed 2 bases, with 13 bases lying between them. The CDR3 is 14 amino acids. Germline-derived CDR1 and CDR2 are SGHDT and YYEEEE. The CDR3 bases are TGTGCCAGCAGGAGAATAGAGGGAAACTATGGCTACACCTTC. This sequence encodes CASRRIEGNYGYTF.

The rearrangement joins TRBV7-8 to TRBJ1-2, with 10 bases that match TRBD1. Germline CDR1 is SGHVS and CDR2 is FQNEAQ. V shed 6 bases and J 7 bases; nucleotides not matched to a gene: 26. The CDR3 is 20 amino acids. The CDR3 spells CASSPLFEPGTGVSIGGYTF. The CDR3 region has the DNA TGTGCCAGCAGTCCCTTATTTGAGCCCGGGACAGGGGTTTCTATCGGTGGCTACACCTTC.

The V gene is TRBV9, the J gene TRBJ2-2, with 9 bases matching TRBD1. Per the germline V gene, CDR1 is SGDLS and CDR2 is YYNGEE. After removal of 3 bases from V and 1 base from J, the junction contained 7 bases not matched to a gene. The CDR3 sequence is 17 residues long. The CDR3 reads CASSAPLGQGNTGELFF. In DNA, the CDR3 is TGTGCCAGCAGCGCACCACTGGGACAGGGGAACACCGGGGAGCTGTTTTTT.

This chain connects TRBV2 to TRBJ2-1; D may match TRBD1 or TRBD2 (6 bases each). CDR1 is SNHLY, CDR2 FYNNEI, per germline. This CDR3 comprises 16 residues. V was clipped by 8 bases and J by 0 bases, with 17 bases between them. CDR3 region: CASLTGRPLSYNEQFF. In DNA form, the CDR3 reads TGTGCCAGCCTTACAGGGAGGCCTCTCTCCTACAATGAGCAGTTCTTC. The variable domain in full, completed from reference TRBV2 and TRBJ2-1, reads EPEVTQTPSHQVTQMGQEVILRCVPISNHLYFYWYRQILGQKVEFLVSFYNNEISEKSEIFDDQFSVERPDGSNFTLKIRSTKLEDSAMYFCASLTGRPLSYNEQFFGPGTRLTVL.

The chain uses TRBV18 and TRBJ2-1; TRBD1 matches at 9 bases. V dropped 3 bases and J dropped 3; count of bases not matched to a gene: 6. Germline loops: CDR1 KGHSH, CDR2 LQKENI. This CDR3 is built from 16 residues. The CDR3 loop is CASSPGQGGGYNEQFF. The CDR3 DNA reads TGTGCCAGCTCACCGGGACAGGGTGGGGGCTACAATGAGCAGTTCTTC.

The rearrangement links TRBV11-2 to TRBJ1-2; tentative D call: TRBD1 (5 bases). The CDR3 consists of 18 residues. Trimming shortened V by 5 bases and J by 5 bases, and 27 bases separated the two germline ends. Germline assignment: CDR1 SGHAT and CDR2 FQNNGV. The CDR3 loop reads CASSQSILGGRAYYGYTF. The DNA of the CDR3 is TGTGCCAGCAGCCAGTCGATTTTGGGGGGTAGGGCCTATTATGGCTACACCTTC.

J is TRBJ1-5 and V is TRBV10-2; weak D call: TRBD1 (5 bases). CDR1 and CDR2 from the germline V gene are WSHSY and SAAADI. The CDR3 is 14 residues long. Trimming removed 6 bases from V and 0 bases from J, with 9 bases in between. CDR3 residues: CASRSGGSNQPQHF. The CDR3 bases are TGCGCCAGCAGGAGCGGGGGTAGCAATCAGCCCCAGCATTTT.

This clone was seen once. Here the CDR3 reads CAGMKDRNTEAFF. The CDR3 nucleotides read TGTGCCGGGATGAAGGACAGAAACACTGAAGCTTTCTTT. The chain has TRBV18 and TRBJ1-1; maybe TRBD1 (6 bases). Germline V lookup: CDR1 KGHSH, CDR2 LQKENI. Trimming took off 11 bases at V and 2 bases at J, with 15 bases between the two ends. This CDR3 is 13 amino acids long.

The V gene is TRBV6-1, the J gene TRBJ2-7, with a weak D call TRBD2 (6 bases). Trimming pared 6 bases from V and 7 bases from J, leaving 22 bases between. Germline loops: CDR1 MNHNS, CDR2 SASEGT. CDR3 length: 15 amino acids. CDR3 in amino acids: CASRLLPGEPLEQYF. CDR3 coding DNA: TGTGCCAGCAGGCTCCTCCCGGGAGAACCTTTAGAGCAGTACTTC.

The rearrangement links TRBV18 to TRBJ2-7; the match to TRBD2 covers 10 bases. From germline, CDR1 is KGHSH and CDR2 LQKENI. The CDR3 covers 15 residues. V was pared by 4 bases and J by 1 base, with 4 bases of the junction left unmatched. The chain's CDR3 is CASSQSGGASYEQYF. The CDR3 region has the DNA TGTGCCAGCTCACAGAGCGGGGGGGCATCCTACGAGCAGTACTTC.

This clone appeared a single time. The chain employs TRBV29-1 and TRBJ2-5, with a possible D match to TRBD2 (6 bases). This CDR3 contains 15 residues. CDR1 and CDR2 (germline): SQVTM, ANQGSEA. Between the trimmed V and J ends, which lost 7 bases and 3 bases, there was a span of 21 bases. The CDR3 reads CSASSWRGPKETQYF. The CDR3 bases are TGCAGCGCCTCCTCCTGGCGGGGACCCAAAGAGACCCAGTACTTC.

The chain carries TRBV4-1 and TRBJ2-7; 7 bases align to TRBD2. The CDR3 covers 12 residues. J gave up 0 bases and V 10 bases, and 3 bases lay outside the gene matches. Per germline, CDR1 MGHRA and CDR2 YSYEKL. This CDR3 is CATSGNSYEQYF. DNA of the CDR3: TGCGCCACGAGCGGGAACTCCTACGAGCAGTACTTC.

CDR3 sequence: CASSEWEKLFF. For the CDR3, the DNA is TGTGCCAGCAGTGAATGGGAAAAACTGTTTTTT. The chain links TRBV2 to TRBJ1-4; D unclear. This CDR3 spans 11 amino acids. The germline gives CDR1 SNHLY, CDR2 FYNNEI. V gave up 2 bases and J gave up 8 bases, with 3 bases separating them.

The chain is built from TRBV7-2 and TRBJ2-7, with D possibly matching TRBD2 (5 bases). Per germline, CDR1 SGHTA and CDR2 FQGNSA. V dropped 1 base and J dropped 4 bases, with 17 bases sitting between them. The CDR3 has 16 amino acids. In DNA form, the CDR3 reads TGTGCCAGCAGCTTAGTCGGACTCATGGCCTCGTACGAGCAGTACTTC. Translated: CASSLVGLMASYEQYF.

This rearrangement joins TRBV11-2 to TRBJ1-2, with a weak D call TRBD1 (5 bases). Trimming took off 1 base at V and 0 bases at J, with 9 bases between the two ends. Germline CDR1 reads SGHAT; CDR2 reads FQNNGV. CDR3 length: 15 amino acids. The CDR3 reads CASSLVQGANYGYTF. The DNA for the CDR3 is TGTGCCAGCAGCTTAGTGCAGGGAGCTAACTATGGCTACACCTTC. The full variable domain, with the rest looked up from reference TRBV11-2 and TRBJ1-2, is EAGVAQSPRYKIIEKRQSVAFWCNPISGHATLYWYQQILGQGPKLLIQFQNNGVVDDSQLPKDRFSAERLKGVDSTLKIQPAKLEDSAVYLCASSLVQGANYGYTFGSGTRLTVV.

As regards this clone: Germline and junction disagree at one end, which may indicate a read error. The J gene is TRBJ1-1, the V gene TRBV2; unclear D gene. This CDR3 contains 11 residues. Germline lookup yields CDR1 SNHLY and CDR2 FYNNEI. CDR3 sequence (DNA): TGTGCCAGCAGAGAAGAAGGTCGAGCTTTCTTT. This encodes CASREEGRAFF. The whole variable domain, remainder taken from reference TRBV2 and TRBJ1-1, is EPEVTQTPSHQVTQMGQEVILRCVPISNHLYFYWYRQILGQKVEFLVSFYNNEISEKSEIFDDQFSVERPDGSNFTLKIRSTKLEDSAMYFCASREEGRAFFGQGTRLTVV.

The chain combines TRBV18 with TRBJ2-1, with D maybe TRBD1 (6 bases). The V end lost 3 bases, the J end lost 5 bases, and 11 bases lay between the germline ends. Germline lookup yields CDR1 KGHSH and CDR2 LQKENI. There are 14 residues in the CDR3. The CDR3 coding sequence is TGTGCCAGCTCACCTACCCACAGGGACAATGAGCAGTTCTTC. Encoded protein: CASSPTHRDNEQFF.

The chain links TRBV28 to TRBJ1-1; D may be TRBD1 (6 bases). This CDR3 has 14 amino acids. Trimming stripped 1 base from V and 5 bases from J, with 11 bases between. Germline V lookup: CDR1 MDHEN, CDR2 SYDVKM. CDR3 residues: CASSLFQGLTEAFF. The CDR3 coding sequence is TGTGCCAGCAGTTTATTTCAGGGGTTAACTGAAGCTTTCTTT.

CDR3 sequence: CATGLAGGKLYNEQFF. In DNA form, the CDR3 reads TGTGCCACGGGACTAGCGGGGGGTAAACTATACAATGAGCAGTTCTTC. This chain uses TRBV19 with TRBJ2-1, with 15 bases fitting TRBD2. This CDR3 has 16 amino acids. The V and J ends lost 10 bases and 4 bases, in that order; junction bases with no gene match: 8. Germline-derived CDR1 and CDR2 are LNHDA and SQIVND (reference sequence). Full variable domain (missing parts from reference TRBV19 and TRBJ2-1): DGGITQSPKYLFRKEGQNVTLSCEQNLNHDAMYWYRQDPGQGLRLIYYSQIVNDFQKGDIAEGYSVSREKKESFPLTVTSAQKNPTAFYLCATGLAGGKLYNEQFFGPGTRLTVL.

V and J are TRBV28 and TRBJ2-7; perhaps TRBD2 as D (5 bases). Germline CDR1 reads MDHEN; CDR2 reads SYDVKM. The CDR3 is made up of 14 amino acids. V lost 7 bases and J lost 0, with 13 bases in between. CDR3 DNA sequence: TGTGCCAGCAAAATCCAAAGCGGCTCCTACGAGCAGTACTTC. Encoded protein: CASKIQSGSYEQYF.

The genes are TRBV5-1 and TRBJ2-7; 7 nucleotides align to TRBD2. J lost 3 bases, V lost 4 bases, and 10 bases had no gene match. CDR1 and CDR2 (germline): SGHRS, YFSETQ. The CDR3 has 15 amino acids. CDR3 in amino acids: CASSLGLPALYEQYF. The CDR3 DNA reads TGCGCCAGCAGCCTGGGACTACCCGCCCTCTACGAGCAGTACTTC. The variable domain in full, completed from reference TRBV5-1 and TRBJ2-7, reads KAGVTQTPRYLIKTRGQQVTLSCSPISGHRSVSWYQQTPGQGLQFLFEYFSETQRNKGNFPGRFSGRQFSNSRSEMNVSTLELGDSALYLCASSLGLPALYEQYFGPGTRLTVT.

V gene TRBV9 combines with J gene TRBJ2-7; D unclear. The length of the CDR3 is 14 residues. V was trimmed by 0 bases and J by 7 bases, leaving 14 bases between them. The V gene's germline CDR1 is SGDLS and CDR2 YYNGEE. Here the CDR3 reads CASSVAEEPHEQYF. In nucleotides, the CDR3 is TGTGCCAGCAGCGTAGCCGAGGAACCTCATGAGCAGTACTTC.